The present entry profiles one T cell receptor (beta chain) with its context. This entry belongs to a study of technical replicates of blood from a few donors. Germline V gene sequence: CDR1 MDHEN, CDR2 SYDVKM. Deletions cut 5 bases from V and 5 bases from J, with 15 bases between. The CDR3 runs to 15 residues. The protocol was immunoSEQ multiplex PCR, while the TCRdb copy is restricted to in-frame clones and leaves out a portion. The repertoire has approximately 70,000 clones, around 96% of them found once; the top ten carry about 0.4%. The receptor was isolated from a human donor in good health. The sample taken for sequencing was T cells isolated from PBMCs. This sequence joins TRBV28 and TRBJ2-2, with D possibly matching TRBD2 (6 bases). The CDR3 reads CASSTAREDTGELFF. The CDR3 DNA reads TGTGCCAGCAGTACGGCCAGGGAGGATACCGGGGAGCTGTTTTTT. Supplemented by reference TRBV28 and TRBJ2-2, the full variable domain reads DVKVTQSSRYLVKRTGEKVFLECVQDMDHENMFWYRQDPGLGLRLIYFSYDVKMKEKGDIPEGYSVSREKKERFSLILESASTNQTSMYLCASSTAREDTGELFFGEGSRLTVL.